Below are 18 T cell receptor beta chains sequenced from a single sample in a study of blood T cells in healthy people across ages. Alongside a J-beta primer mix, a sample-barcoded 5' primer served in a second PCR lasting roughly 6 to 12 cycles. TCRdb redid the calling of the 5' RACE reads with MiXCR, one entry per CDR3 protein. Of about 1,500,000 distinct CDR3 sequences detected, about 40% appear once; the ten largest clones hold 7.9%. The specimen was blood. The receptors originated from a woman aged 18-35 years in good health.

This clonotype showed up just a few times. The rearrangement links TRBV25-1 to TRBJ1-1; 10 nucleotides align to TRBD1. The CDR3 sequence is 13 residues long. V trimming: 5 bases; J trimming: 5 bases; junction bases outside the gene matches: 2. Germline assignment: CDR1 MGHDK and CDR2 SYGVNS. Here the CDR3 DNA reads TGTGCCAGCAGTCAGGGACAGGGGACTGAAGCTTTCTTT. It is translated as CASSQGQGTEAFF.

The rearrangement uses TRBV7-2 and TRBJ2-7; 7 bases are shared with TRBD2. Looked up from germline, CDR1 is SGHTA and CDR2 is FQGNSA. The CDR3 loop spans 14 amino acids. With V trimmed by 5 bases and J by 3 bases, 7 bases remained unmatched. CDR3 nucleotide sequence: TGTGCCAGCAGCGCGGGACTATCCGGCTACGAGCAGTACTTC. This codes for CASSAGLSGYEQYF.

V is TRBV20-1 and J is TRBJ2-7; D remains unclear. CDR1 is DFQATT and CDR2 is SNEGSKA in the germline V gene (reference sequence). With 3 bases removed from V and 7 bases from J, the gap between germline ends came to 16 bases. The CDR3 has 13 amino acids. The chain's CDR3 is CSASKGYSIEQYF. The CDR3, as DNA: TGCAGTGCTAGTAAAGGCTACTCAATTGAGCAGTACTTC.

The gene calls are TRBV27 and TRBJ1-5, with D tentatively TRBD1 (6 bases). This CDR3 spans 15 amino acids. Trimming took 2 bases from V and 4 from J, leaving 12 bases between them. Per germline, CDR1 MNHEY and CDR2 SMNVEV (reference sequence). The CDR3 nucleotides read TGTGCCAGCAGTTTAGGGGGACATCCAAATCAGCCCCAGCATTTT. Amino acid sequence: CASSLGGHPNQPQHF.

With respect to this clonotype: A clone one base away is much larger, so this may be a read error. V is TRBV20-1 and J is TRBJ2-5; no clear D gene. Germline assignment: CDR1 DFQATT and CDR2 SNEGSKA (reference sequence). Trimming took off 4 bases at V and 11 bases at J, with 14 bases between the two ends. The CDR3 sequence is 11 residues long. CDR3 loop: CSATGYDEQYF. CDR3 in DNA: TGCAGTGCTACGGGTTACGATGAGCAGTACTTC.

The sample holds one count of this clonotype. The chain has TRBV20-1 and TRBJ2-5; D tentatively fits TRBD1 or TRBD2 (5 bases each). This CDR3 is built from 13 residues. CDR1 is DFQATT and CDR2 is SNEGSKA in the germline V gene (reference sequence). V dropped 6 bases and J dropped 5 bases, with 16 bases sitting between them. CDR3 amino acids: CSAWAGTEETQYF. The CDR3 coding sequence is TGCAGTGCCTGGGCAGGGACGGAGGAGACCCAGTACTTC.

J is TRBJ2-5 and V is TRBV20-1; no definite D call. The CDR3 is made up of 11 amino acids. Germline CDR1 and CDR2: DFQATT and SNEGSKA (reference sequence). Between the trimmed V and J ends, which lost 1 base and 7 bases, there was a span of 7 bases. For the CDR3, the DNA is TGCAGTGCTAGAGGTCCCGGGACCCAGTACTTC. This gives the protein CSARGPGTQYF.

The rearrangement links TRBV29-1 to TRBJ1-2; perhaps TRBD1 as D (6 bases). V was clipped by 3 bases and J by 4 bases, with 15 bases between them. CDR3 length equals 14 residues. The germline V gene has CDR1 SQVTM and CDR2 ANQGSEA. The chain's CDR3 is CSVEDGQFLYGYTF. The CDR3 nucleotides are TGCAGCGTTGAGGATGGACAGTTCCTCTATGGCTACACCTTC.

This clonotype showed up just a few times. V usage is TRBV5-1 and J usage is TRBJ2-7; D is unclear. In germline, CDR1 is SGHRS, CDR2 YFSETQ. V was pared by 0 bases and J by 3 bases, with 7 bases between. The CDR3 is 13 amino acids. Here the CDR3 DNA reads TGCGCCAGCAGCTTGGACTCCTACTACGAGCAGTACTTC. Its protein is CASSLDSYYEQYF.

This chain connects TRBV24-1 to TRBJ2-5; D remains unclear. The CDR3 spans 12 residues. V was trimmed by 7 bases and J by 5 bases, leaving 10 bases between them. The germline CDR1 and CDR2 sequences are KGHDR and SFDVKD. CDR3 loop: CATSQYGETQYF. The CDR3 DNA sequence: TGTGCCACCAGCCAGTACGGGGAGACCCAGTACTTC.

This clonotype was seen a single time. Here the CDR3 DNA reads TGTGCCAGCAGTGAAGCGGTAGGGACAGGGTATGGCTACACCTTC. It specifies CASSEAVGTGYGYTF. The genes are TRBV6-1 and TRBJ1-2; 9 bases line up with TRBD1. CDR1 and CDR2 from the germline V gene are MNHNS and SASEGT. The trim removed 0 bases at V and 5 bases at J, leaving 4 bases unmatched. This CDR3 is built from 15 residues.

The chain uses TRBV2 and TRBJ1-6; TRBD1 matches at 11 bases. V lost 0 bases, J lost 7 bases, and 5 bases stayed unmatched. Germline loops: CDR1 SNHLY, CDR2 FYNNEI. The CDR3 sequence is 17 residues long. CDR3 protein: CASSEAGGQGGNSPLHF. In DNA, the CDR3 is TGTGCCAGCAGTGAAGCTGGGGGACAGGGGGGAAATTCACCCCTCCACTTT.

Written as DNA, the CDR3 is TGTGCCAGCAGCCAAGAGGTGGGTCGGGACATTCAGTACTTC. Residues: CASSQEVGRDIQYF. This rearrangement joins TRBV4-2 to TRBJ2-4; D remains unclear. The CDR3 loop spans 14 amino acids. Trimming cost V 0 bases and J 8 bases, with 11 bases left between them. Germline V gene data show CDR1 as LGHNA and CDR2 as YNFKEQ.

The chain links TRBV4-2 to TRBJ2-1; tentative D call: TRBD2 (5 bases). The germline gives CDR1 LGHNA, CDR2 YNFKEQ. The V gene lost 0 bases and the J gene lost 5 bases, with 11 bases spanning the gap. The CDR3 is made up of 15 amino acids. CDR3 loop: CASSQDAGAHNEQFF. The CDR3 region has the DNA TGTGCCAGCAGCCAAGATGCGGGCGCCCACAATGAGCAGTTCTTC.

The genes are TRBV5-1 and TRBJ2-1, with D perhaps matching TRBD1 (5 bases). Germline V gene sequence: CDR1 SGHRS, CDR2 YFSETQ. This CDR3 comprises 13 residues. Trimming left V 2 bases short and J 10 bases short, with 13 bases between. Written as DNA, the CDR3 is TGCGCCAGCAGCTTTGGGGCAGGCGGAGAGCAGTTCTTC. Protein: CASSFGAGGEQFF. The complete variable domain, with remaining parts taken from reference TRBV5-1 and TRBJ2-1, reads KAGVTQTPRYLIKTRGQQVTLSCSPISGHRSVSWYQQTPGQGLQFLFEYFSETQRNKGNFPGRFSGRQFSNSRSEMNVSTLELGDSALYLCASSFGAGGEQFFGPGTRLTVL.

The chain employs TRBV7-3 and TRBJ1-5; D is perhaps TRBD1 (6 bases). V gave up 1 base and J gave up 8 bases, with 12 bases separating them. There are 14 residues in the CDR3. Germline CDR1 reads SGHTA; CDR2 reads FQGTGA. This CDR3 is CASSLSQGSKPQHF. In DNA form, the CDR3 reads TGTGCCAGCAGCTTAAGTCAGGGGAGCAAGCCCCAGCATTTT.

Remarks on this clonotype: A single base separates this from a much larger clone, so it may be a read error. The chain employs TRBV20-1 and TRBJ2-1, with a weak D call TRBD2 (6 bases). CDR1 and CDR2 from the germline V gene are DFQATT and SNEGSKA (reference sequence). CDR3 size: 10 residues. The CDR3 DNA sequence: TGCAGGGCTAGCGACAATGAGCAGTTCTTC. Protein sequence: CRASDNEQFF.

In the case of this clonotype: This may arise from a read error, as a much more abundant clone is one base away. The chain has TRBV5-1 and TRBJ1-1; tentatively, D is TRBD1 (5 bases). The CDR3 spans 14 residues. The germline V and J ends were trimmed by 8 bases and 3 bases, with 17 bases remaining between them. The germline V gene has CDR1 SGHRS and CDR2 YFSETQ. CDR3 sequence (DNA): TGCGCCAGGAGCCCCCCGGGGGGTTACACTGAAGCTTTCTTT. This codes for CARSPPGGYTEAFF.